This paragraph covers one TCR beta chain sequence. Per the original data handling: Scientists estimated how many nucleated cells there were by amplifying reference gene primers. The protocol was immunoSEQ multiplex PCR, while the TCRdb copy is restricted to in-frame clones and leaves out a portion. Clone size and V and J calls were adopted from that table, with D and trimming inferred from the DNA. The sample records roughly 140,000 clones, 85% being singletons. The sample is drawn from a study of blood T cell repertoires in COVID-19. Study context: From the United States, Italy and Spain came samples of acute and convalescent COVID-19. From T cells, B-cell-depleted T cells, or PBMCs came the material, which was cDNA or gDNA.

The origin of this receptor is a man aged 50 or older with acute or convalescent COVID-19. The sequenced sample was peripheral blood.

CDR3 in amino acids: CASSAGQPNQPQHF. DNA of the CDR3: TGCGCCAGCAGTGCCGGACAGCCCAATCAGCCCCAGCATTTT. This chain joins TRBV10-2 and TRBJ1-5, with a possible D match to TRBD1 (6 bases). Trimming pared 4 bases from V and 3 bases from J, leaving 10 bases between. This CDR3 has 14 amino acids. Germline CDR1 WSHSY, CDR2 SAAADI.